This TCR beta chain was obtained from a study of cytomegalovirus exposure and HLA in healthy donors. With regard to this clone: The antigen remains undetermined.

Study outcomes and limitations: TRBV6-2, TRBV6-3 and some other V segments were unresolvable in 87-base-pair reads.

This CDR3 region has 14 residues. V was shortened by 6 bases and J by 7 bases, with 18 bases between the two germline ends. Germline CDR1 MNHEY, CDR2 SVGAGI. PCR involved 60 Vbeta and 13 Jbeta primers. This table comes from immunoSEQ multiplex PCR, and its TCRdb copy is limited to in-frame clones, with some not included. This listing includes approximately 130,000 clones. The J gene is TRBJ2-5, the V gene TRBV6-5; possible D gene TRBD1, 6 bases. This receptor was identified in a woman aged 60-70 years in good health and CMV-seronegative. The specimen was PBMCs. The CDR3 region has the DNA TGTGCCAGCAGCCCTACAGGGAACTGGGGGACCCAGTACTTC. Protein: CASSPTGNWGTQYF.